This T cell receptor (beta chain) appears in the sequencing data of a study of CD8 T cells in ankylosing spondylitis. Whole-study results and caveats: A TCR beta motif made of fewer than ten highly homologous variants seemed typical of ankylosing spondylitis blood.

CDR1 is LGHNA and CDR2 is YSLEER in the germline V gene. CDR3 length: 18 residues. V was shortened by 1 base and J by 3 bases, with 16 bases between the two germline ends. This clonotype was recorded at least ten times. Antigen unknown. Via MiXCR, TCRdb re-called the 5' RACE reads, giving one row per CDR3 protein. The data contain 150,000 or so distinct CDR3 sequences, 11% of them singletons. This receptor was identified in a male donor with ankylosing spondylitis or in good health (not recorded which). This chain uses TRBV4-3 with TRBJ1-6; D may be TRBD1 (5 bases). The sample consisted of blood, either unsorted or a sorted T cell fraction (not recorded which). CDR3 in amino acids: CASSQALGGADYNSPLHF. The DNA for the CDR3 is TGCGCCAGCAGCCAAGCCCTGGGAGGGGCAGACTATAATTCACCCCTCCACTTT.